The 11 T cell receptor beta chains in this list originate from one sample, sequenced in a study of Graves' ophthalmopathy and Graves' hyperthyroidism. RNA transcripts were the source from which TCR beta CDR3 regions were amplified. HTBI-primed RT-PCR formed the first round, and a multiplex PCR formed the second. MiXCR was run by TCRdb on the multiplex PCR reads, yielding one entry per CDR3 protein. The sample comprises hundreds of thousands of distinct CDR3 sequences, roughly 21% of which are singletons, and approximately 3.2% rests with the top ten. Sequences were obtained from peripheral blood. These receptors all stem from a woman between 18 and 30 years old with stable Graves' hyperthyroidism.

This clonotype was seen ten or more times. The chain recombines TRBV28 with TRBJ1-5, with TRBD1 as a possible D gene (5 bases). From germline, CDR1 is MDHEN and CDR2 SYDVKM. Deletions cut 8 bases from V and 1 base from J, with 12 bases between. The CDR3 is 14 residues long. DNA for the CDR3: TGTGCCAGCCGGCTGGGGGGGAGCAATCAGCCCCAGCATTTT. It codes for CASRLGGSNQPQHF. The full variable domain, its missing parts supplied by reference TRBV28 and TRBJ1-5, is DVKVTQSSRYLVKRTGEKVFLECVQDMDHENMFWYRQDPGLGLRLIYFSYDVKMKEKGDIPEGYSVSREKKERFSLILESASTNQTSMYLCASRLGGSNQPQHFGDGTRLSIL.

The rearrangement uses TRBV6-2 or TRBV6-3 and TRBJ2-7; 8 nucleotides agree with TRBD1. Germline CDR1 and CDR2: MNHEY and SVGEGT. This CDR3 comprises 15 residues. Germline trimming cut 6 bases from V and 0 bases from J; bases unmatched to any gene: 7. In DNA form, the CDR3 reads TGTGCCAGCAGAGTACCGGGACAGGTCTCCTACGAGCAGTACTTC. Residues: CASRVPGQVSYEQYF.

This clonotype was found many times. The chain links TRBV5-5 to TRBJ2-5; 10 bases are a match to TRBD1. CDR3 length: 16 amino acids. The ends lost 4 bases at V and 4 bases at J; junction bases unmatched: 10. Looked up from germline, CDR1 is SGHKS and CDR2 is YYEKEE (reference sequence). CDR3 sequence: CASSLQPGQGRETQYF. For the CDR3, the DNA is TGTGCCAGCAGCCTCCAACCGGGACAGGGGAGAGAGACCCAGTACTTC.

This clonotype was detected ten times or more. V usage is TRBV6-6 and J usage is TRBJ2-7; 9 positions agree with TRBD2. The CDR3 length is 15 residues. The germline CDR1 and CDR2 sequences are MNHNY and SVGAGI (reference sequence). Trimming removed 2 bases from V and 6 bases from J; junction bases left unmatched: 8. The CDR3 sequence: CASSYVGTSWGEQYF. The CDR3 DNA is TGTGCCAGCAGTTACGTGGGGACTAGCTGGGGCGAGCAGTACTTC.

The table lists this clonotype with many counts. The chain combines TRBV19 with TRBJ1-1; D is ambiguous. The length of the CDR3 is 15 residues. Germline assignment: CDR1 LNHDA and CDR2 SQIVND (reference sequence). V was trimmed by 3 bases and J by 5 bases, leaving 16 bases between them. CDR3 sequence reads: CASSISAYGFTEAFF. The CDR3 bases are TGTGCCAGTAGTATCTCGGCCTACGGGTTTACTGAAGCTTTCTTT.

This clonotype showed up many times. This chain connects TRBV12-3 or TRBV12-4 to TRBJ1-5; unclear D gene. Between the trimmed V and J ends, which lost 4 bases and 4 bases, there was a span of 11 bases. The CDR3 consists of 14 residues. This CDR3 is CASSSHLPNQPQHF. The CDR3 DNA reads TGTGCCAGCAGTTCCCACCTACCGAATCAGCCCCAGCATTTT.

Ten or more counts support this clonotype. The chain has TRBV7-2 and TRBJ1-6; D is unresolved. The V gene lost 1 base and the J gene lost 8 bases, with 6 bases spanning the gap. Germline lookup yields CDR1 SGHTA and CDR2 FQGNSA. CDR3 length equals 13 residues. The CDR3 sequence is CASSLEVYSPLHF. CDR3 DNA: TGTGCCAGCAGCTTAGAGGTGTATTCACCCCTCCACTTT.

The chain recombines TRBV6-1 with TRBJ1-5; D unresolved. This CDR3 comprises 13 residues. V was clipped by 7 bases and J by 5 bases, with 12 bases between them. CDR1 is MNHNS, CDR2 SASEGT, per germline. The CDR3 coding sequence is TGTGCCAGCACCGCGGGGTGGGATCAGCCCCAGCATTTT. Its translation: CASTAGWDQPQHF.

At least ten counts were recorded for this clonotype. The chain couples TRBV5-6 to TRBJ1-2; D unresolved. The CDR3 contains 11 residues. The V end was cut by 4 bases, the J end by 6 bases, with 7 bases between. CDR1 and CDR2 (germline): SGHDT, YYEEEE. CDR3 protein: CASSGPDGYTF. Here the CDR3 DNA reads TGTGCCAGCAGCGGCCCGGATGGCTACACCTTC.

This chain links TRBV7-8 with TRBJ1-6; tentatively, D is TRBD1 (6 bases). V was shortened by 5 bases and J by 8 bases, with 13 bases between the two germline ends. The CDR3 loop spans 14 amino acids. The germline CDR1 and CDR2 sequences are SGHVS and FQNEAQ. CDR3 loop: CASSPTGTYSPLHF. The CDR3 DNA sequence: TGTGCCAGCAGCCCTACAGGGACGTATTCACCCCTCCACTTT.

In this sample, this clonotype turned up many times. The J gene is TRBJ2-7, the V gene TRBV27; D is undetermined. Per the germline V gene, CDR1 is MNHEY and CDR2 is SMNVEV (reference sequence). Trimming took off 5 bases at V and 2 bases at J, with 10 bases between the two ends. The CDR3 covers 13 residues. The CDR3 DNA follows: TGTGCCAGCAGTCTTCGGGCTCCCTACGAGCAGTACTTC. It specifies CASSLRAPYEQYF.